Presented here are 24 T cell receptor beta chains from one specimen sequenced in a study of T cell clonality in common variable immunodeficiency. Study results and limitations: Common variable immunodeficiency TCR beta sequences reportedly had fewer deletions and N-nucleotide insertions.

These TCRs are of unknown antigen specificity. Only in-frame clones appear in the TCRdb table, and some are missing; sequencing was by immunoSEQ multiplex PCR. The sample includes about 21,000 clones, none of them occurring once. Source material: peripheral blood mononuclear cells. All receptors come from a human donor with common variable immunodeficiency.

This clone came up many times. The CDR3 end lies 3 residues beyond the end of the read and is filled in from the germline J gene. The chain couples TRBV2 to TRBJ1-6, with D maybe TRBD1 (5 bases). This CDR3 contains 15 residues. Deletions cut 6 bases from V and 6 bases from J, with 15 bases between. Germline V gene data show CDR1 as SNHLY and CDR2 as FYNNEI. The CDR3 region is CASSRREVFNSPLHF. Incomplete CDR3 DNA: TGTGCCAGCAGCCGCAGGGAGGTTTTTAATTCACCC.

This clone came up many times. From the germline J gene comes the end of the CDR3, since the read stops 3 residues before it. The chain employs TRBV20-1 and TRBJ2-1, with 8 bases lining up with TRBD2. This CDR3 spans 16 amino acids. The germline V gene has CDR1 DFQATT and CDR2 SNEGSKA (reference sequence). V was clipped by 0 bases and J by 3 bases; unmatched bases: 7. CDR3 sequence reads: CSARDYGGGFYNEQFF. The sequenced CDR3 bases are TGCAGTGCTAGAGATTACGGGGGGGGCTTCTACAATGAG.

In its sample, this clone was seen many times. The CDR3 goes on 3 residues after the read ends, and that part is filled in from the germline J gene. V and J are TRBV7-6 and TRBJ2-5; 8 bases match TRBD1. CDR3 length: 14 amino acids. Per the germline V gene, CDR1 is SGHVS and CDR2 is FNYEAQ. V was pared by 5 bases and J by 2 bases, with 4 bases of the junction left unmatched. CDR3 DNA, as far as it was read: TGTGCCAGCAGCCCGGGACAGGTGCAAGAGACC. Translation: CASSPGQVQET. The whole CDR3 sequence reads CASSPGQVQETQYF.

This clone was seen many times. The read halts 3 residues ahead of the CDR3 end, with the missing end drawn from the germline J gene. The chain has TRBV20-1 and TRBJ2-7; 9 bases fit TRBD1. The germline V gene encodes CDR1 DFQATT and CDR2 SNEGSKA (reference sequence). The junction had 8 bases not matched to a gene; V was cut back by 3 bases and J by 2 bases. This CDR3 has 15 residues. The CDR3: CSARLRDRDPYEQYF. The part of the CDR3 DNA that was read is TGCAGTGCTAGGCTCCGGGACAGGGATCCCTACGAG.

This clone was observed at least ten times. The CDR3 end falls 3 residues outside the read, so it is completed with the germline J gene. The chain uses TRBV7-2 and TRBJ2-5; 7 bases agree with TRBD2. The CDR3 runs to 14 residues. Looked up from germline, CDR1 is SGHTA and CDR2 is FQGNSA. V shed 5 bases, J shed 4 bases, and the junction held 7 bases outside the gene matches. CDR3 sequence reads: CASSPYPGGETQYF. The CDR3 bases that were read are TGTGCCAGCAGCCCCTACCCGGGGGGAGAGACC.

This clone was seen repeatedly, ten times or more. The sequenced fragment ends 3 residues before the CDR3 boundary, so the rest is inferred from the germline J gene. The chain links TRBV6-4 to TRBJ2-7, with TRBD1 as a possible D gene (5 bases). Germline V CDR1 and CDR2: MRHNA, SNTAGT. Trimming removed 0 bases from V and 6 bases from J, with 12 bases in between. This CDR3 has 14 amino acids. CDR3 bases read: TGTGCCAGCAGTGACTCGACTGGGGCTGTCGAG. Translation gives CASSDSTGAVE. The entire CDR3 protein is CASSDSTGAVEQYF.

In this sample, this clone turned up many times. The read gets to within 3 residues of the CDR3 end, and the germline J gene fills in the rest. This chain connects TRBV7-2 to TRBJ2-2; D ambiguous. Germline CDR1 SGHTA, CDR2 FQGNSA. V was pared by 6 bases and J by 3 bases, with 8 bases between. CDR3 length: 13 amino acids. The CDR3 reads CASRQSHTGELFF. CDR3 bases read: TGTGCCAGCAGGCAGTCACACACCGGGGAG.

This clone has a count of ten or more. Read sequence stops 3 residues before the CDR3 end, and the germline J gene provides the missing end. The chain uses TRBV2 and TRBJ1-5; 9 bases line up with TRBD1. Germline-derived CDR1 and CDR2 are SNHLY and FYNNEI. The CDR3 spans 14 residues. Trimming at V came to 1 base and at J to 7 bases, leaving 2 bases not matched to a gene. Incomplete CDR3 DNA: TGTGCCAGCAGTGAAGGACAGGGGGAACAGCCC. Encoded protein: CASSEGQGEQP. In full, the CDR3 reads CASSEGQGEQPQHF.

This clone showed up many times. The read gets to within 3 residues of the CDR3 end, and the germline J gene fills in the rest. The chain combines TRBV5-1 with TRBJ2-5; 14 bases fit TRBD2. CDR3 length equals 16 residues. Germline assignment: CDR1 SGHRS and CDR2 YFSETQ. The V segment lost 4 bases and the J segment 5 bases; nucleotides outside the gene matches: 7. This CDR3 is CASSVGTSGGSETQYF. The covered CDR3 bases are TGCGCCAGCAGCGTCGGGACTAGCGGGGGTAGTGAGACC. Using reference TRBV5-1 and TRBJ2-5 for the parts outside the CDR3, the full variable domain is KAGVTQTPRYLIKTRGQQVTLSCSPISGHRSVSWYQQTPGQGLQFLFEYFSETQRNKGNFPGRFSGRQFSNSRSEMNVSTLELGDSALYLCASSVGTSGGSETQYFGPGTRLLVL.

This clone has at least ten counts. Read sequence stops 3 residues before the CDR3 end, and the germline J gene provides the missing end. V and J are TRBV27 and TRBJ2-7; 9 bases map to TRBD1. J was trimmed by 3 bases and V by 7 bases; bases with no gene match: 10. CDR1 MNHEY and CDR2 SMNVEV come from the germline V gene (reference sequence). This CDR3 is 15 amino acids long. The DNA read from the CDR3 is TGTGCCAGCACCCAGGCCTCGGACAGGGGCTACGAG. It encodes CASTQASDRGYE. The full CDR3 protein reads CASTQASDRGYEQYF.

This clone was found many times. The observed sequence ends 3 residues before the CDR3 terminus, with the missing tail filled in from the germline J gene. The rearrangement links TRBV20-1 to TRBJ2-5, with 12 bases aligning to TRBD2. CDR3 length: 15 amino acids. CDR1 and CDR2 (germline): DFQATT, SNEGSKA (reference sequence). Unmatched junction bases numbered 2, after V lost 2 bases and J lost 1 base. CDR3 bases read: TGCAGTGCTAGACCGGGACTAGCGGGCCAAGAGACC. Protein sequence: CSARPGLAGQET. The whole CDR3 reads CSARPGLAGQETQYF.

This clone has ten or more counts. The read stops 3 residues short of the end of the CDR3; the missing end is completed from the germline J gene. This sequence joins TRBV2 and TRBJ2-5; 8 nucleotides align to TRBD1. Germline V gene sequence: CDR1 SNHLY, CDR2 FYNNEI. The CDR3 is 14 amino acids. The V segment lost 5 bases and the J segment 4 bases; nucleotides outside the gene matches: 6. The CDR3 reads CASSKDRAPETQYF. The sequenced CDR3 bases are TGTGCCAGCAGTAAGGACAGGGCCCCAGAGACC.

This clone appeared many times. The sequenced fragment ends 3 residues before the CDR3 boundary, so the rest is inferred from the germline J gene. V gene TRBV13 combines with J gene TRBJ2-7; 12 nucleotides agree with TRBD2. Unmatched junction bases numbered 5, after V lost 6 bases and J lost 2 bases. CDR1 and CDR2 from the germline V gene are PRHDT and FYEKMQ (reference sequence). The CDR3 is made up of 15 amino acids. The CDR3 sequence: CASRPSGGAPYEQYF. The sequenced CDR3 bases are TGTGCCAGCAGACCTAGCGGGGGGGCCCCCTACGAG.

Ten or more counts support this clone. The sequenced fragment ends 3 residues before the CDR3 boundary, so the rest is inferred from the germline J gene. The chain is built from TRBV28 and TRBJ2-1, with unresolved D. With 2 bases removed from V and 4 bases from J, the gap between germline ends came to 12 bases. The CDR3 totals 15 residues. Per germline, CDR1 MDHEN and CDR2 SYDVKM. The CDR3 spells CASSLPGFAYNEQFF. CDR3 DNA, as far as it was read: TGTGCCAGCAGTTTACCGGGTTTCGCTTACAATGAG. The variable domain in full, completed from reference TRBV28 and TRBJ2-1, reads DVKVTQSSRYLVKRTGEKVFLECVQDMDHENMFWYRQDPGLGLRLIYFSYDVKMKEKGDIPEGYSVSREKKERFSLILESASTNQTSMYLCASSLPGFAYNEQFFGPGTRLTVL.

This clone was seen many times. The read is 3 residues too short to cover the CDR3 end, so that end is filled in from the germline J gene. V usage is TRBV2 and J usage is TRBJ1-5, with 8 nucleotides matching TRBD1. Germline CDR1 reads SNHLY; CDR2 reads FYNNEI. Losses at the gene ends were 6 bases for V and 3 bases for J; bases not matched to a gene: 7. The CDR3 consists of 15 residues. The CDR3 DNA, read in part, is TGTGCCAGCAGCCCAGGGGGCCAGCCCAATCAGCCC. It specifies CASSPGGQPNQP. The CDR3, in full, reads CASSPGGQPNQPQHF.

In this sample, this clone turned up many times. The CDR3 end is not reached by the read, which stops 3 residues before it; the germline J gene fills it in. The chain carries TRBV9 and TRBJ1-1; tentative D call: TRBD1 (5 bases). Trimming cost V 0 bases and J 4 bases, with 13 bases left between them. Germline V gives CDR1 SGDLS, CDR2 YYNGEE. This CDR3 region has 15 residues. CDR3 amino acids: CASSVDPGLSTEAFF. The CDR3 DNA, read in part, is TGTGCCAGCAGCGTAGACCCAGGGCTCTCCACTGAA.

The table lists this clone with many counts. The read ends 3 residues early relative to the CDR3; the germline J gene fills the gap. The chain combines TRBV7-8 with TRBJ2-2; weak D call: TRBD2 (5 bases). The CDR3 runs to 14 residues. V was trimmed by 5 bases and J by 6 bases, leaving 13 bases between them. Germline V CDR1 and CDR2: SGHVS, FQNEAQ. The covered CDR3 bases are TGTGCCAGCAGCGCGGACTGGGGTTCCGGGGAG. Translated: CASSADWGSGE. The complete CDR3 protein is CASSADWGSGELFF. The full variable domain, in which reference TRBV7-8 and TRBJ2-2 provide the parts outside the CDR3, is GAGVSQSPRYKVAKRGQDVALRCDPISGHVSLFWYQQALGQGPEFLTYFQNEAQLDKSGLPSDRFFAERPEGSVSTLKIQRTQQEDSAVYLCASSADWGSGELFFGEGSRLTVL.

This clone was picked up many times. CDR3 DNA, as far as it was read: TGTGCCAGCAGCTCGATGGGGGGAACCGGGGAG. It translates to CASSSMGGTGE. The entire CDR3 protein is CASSSMGGTGELFF. V and J are TRBV7-2 and TRBJ2-2; D perhaps matches TRBD2 (6 bases). Read coverage stops 3 residues before the CDR3 terminus; the germline J gene supplies the remainder. Germline-derived CDR1 and CDR2 are SGHTA and FQGNSA. The ends were cut back, 4 bases at V and 5 bases at J, with 11 bases in the middle. The length of the CDR3 is 14 residues.

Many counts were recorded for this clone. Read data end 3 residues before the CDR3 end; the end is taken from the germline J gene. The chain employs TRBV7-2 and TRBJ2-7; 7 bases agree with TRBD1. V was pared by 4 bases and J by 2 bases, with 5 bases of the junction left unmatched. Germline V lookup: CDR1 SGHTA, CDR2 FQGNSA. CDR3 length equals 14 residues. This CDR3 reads CASSSDREAYEQYF. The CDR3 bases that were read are TGTGCCAGCAGCTCCGACAGGGAAGCCTACGAG.

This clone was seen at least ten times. CDR3 residues: CSASGGSSQPQHF. Partial CDR3 DNA: TGCAGCGCATCAGGGGGCAGTAGTCAGCCC. V is TRBV29-1 and J is TRBJ1-5, with 8 bases matching TRBD1. With the read ending 3 residues before the CDR3 end, the germline J gene is used to fill in that end. CDR3 length: 13 residues. Looked up from germline, CDR1 is SQVTM and CDR2 is ANQGSEA. After removal of 7 bases from V and 6 bases from J, the junction contained 8 bases not matched to a gene.

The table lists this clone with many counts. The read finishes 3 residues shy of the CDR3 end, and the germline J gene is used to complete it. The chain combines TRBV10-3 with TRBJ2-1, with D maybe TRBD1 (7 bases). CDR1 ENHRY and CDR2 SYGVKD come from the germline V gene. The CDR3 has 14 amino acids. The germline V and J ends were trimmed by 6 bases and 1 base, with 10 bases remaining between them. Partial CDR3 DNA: TGTGCCATCAGGGCAGGGGGGTCCTACAATGAG. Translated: CAIRAGGSYNE. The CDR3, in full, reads CAIRAGGSYNEQFF.

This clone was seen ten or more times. The CDR3 reads CASPHRGLGEKLFF. CDR3 DNA, as far as it was read: TGTGCCAGCCCCCACCGAGGGCTTGGGGAAAAA. The chain carries TRBV3-1 (or the pseudogene TRBV3-2) and TRBJ1-4; D is ambiguous. The read ends 3 residues early relative to the CDR3; the germline J gene fills the gap. CDR1 is LGHDT, CDR2 YNNKEL, per germline (reference sequence). V dropped 8 bases and J dropped 8 bases, with 18 bases sitting between them. The CDR3 spans 14 residues.

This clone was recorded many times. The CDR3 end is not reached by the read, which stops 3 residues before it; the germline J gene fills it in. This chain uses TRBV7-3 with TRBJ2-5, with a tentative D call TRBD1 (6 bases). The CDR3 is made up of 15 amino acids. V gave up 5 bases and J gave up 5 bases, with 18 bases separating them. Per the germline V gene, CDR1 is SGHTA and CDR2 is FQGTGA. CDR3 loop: CASSPDGGVRETQYF. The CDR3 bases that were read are TGTGCCAGCAGCCCAGATGGGGGCGTAAGGGAGACC.

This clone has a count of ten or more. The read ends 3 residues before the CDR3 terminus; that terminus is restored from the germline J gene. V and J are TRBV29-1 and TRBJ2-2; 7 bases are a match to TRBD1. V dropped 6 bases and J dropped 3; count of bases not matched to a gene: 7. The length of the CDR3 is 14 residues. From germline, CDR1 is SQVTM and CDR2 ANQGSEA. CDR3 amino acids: CSVRGGYDTGELFF. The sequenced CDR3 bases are TGCAGCGTACGAGGGGGCTATGACACCGGGGAG.